Listed below are T cell receptor beta chains from one sample, sequenced in a study of molecular identifiers for immune sequencing clone quantification. MiXCR, run by TCRdb on the PCR reads, gives a single entry per CDR3 protein. This table holds some 100,000 distinct CDR3 sequences, around a third found once. Sequenced: naive CD8+ T cells from blood, with Jurkat cell RNA spiked in. All receptors derive from a human donor in good health. Some libraries in this study had Jurkat cell RNA spiked in. The CDR3 runs from the conserved cysteine through the conserved F or W. Each record gives: J gene, D gene, clone size, V gene, CDR3 DNA, CDR3 protein. D genes are given only for firm matches. The size field is filled for only some rows; it gives once, few, many or a size class.

>TRBJ2-7|.|.|TRBV2
TGTGCCAGCAGTGAGGGCTCCGGGGCCGCTTACGAGCAGTACTTC
CASSEGSGAAYEQYF
>TRBJ2-1|.|many|TRBV12-3/TRBV12-4
TGTGCCACCGTCGGGAGCTCCTACAATGAGCAGTTCTTC
CATVGSSYNEQFF
>TRBJ2-5|TRBD1|.|TRBV4-2
TGTGCCAGCAGCCAAGGGGTGGCAAGGGGGCCCCAAGAGCCCCAGTACTTC
CASSQGVARGPQEPQYF
>TRBJ2-2|TRBD2|many|TRBV7-8
TGTGCCAGCGGGAGGGCCGTGGCCGGGGAGCTGTTTTTT
CASGRAVAGELFF
>TRBJ1-5|TRBD1|few|TRBV28
TGTGCCAGCAGCCAAGACAGGGTCGGCAGCAATCAGCCCCAGCATTTT
CASSQDRVGSNQPQHF
>TRBJ2-7|.|.|TRBV14
TGTGCCAGCAGCGGCGTGGCAGACGAGCAGTACTTC
CASSGVADEQYF
>TRBJ2-2|.|.|TRBV12-3/TRBV12-4
TGTGCCAGCAGTGCCGGACAGAGCGGGGAGCTGTTTTTT
CASSAGQSGELFF
>TRBJ2-5|.|.|TRBV7-9
TGTGCCAGCAGCTTAGTGATAGGTCAGCAAGAGACCCAGTACTTC
CASSLVIGQQETQYF
>TRBJ2-5|.|many|TRBV3-1
TGTGCCAGCGAACCGCCAGCCAGGAACCAAGAGACCCAGTACTTC
CASEPPARNQETQYF
>TRBJ2-4|TRBD1|few|TRBV7-9
TGTGCCAGCAGCTTTGTGGGGGGACAGGGGGCACACATTCAGTACTTC
CASSFVGGQGAHIQYF
>TRBJ2-1|.|.|TRBV4-3
TGCGCCAGCAGCCGGGATGACTATTCCTACAATGAGCAGTTCTTC
CASSRDDYSYNEQFF
>TRBJ1-2|TRBD1|.|TRBV7-8
TGTGCCAGCAGCCTCCCCCGGGACAGCACGAGGCAGGGCTACACCTTC
CASSLPRDSTRQGYTF
>TRBJ2-5|.|many|TRBV5-1
TGCGCCAGCAGCTGGGTTGAGACAGCCCCGCAAGAGACCCAGTACTTC
CASSWVETAPQETQYF
>TRBJ2-7|TRBD1|.|TRBV7-6
TGTGCCAGCAGCCCGACAGGGGTTTACTACGAGCAGTACTTC
CASSPTGVYYEQYF
>TRBJ2-7|TRBD2|.|TRBV10-2
TGCGCCAGCAGTGAGTTAGCGGGGACCTCCTACGAGCAGTACTTC
CASSELAGTSYEQYF
>TRBJ2-1|TRBD2|.|TRBV27
TGTGCCAGCAGTTTATCGTTAGCGGGGAGCAATGAGCAGTTCTTC
CASSLSLAGSNEQFF
>TRBJ1-2|.|.|TRBV2
TGTGCCAGCAGTTCTACAGGGTTTGGCTACACCTTC
CASSSTGFGYTF
>TRBJ2-3|.|many|TRBV5-4
TGTGCCAGCAGCTTGCAGGGAAATACGCAGTATTTT
CASSLQGNTQYF
>TRBJ2-7|TRBD1|.|TRBV27
TGTGCCAGCAGGTTGGGGACAGGGGGAGGGGAGCAGTACTTC
CASRLGTGGGEQYF
>TRBJ2-7|.|.|TRBV2
TGTGCCAGCAGACGTATTCAGGACTCCTCCTACGAGCAGTACTTC
CASRRIQDSSYEQYF
>TRBJ2-6|.|.|TRBV9
TGTGCCAGCAGCACCCCCCGCGGGGCCTCTGGGGCCAACGTCCTGACTTTC
CASSTPRGASGANVLTF
>TRBJ2-3|.|few|TRBV10-3
TGTGCCATCAGTGATCTCGCGCTTCCAAGCACAGATACGCAGTATTTT
CAISDLALPSTDTQYF
>TRBJ2-1|TRBD2|few|TRBV28
TGTGCCAGCAGTTTGTCCTTGGCGACTAGCGGGAGTCATGAGCAGTTCTTC
CASSLSLATSGSHEQFF
>TRBJ2-3|TRBD1|few|TRBV9
TGTGCCAGCAGCGTAGGGCAGGGGGCTGCAGATACGCAGTATTTT
CASSVGQGAADTQYF
>TRBJ2-2|TRBD1|.|TRBV7-9
TGTGCCAGCAGAGCCGGGACAGGGGTTCCCGGGGAGCTGTTTTTT
CASRAGTGVPGELFF
>TRBJ2-7|.|.|TRBV19
TGTGCCAGTAGTATGGGGATCGGGAGCTCCTACGAGCAGTACTTC
CASSMGIGSSYEQYF
>TRBJ2-5|TRBD2|.|TRBV29-1
TGCAGCGTTGAGGGTAGCGGGATCGGTGAGCCCCAGTACTTC
CSVEGSGIGEPQYF
>TRBJ2-7|.|.|TRBV11-2
TGTGCCAGCAGCTACGCATTCGAAGCGAGACCGACCGACGAGCAGTACTTC
CASSYAFEARPTDEQYF
>TRBJ2-2|TRBD2|many|TRBV9
TGTGCCAGCAGCTCACGACTAGCGGGAGTCACCGGGGAGCTGTTTTTT
CASSSRLAGVTGELFF
>TRBJ2-6|.|many|TRBV2
TGTGCCAGCATTCAACCCATGCTGGGGGTCAACGTCCTGACTTTC
CASIQPMLGVNVLTF
>TRBJ2-7|TRBD2|.|TRBV6-5
TGTGCCAGCAGGATCCCCGGGACTAGCGGACCTTACGAGCAGTACTTC
CASRIPGTSGPYEQYF
>TRBJ1-1|.|.|TRBV6-2/TRBV6-3
TGTGCCAGCAAACCCCGGGACCTTCAGGGAGCTTTCTTT
CASKPRDLQGAFF
>TRBJ2-3|TRBD1|.|TRBV28
TGTGCCAGCAGTTTATCCGGGCAGGGGGCTTATAGGACAGATACGCAGTATTTT
CASSLSGQGAYRTDTQYF
>TRBJ2-7|.|.|TRBV11-2
TGTGCCAGCAGCAATCTTGTGACCCCCTACGAGCAGTACTTC
CASSNLVTPYEQYF
>TRBJ2-3|TRBD2|.|TRBV20-1
TGCAGTGCTAGAGATCAGGGGCTAGCGGGAGAAGATACGCAGTATTTT
CSARDQGLAGEDTQYF